The 5 T cell receptor beta chains presented below share a single source sample, sequenced in a study of blood T cell repertoires in COVID-19. The table came from immunoSEQ multiplex PCR; TCRdb's copy has only in-frame clones and leaves some out. The sample consists of 300,000 or so clones, approximately 89% of them appearing once. The sequenced sample consisted of peripheral blood. These receptors all come from a woman aged 25 to 39 who had recovered from COVID-19.

This clone occurred once. The chain employs TRBV18 and TRBJ1-1, with D perhaps matching TRBD1 (5 bases). CDR1 and CDR2 (germline): KGHSH, LQKENI. This CDR3 is built from 15 residues. The germline V and J ends were trimmed by 3 bases and 5 bases, with 16 bases remaining between them. The CDR3 reads CASSPPTVGRTEAFF. DNA for the CDR3: TGTGCCAGCTCACCTCCGACAGTGGGGAGGACTGAAGCTTTCTTT.

The chain combines TRBV5-4 with TRBJ1-1; a weak D match, TRBD1 (6 bases). The CDR3 contains 15 residues. V lost 3 bases, J lost 4 bases, and 16 bases lay in between. Germline loops: CDR1 SGHNT, CDR2 YYREEE (reference sequence). The CDR3 protein is CASSSRQGKGTEAFF. DNA for the CDR3: TGTGCCAGCAGCTCCCGCCAGGGGAAGGGCACTGAAGCTTTCTTT.

The chain carries TRBV2 and TRBJ2-3; a weak D match, TRBD1 (5 bases). The V gene's germline CDR1 is SNHLY and CDR2 FYNNEI. This CDR3 region has 14 residues. V was clipped by 7 bases and J by 1 base, with 12 bases between them. DNA of the CDR3: TGTGCCAGCACGTATCAGGGTCGCACAGATACGCAGTATTTT. Amino acids: CASTYQGRTDTQYF.

The CDR3 region is CASSEDDGDRQPQHF. In DNA form, the CDR3 reads TGTGCCAGCAGTGAAGACGACGGCGACAGACAGCCCCAGCATTTT. The genes are TRBV2 and TRBJ1-5, with a weak D call TRBD1 (5 bases). This CDR3 spans 15 amino acids. Germline assignment: CDR1 SNHLY and CDR2 FYNNEI. Trimming left V 1 base short and J 7 bases short, with 14 bases between.

The chain recombines TRBV9 with TRBJ1-4; no reliable D call. The V end was cut by 0 bases, the J end by 3 bases, with 9 bases between. CDR3 length: 15 residues. Germline V gene lookup returns CDR1 SGDLS and CDR2 YYNGEE. The CDR3 DNA reads as TGTGCCAGCAGCGTAGGCGGGTTGGCTAATGAAAAACTGTTTTTT. Translated, it gives CASSVGGLANEKLFF. Filled out from reference TRBV9 and TRBJ1-4, the complete variable domain reads DSGVTQTPKHLITATGQRVTLRCSPRSGDLSVYWYQQSLDQGLQFLIQYYNGEERAKGNILERFSAQQFPDLHSELNLSSLELGDSALYFCASSVGGLANEKLFFGSGTQLSVL.